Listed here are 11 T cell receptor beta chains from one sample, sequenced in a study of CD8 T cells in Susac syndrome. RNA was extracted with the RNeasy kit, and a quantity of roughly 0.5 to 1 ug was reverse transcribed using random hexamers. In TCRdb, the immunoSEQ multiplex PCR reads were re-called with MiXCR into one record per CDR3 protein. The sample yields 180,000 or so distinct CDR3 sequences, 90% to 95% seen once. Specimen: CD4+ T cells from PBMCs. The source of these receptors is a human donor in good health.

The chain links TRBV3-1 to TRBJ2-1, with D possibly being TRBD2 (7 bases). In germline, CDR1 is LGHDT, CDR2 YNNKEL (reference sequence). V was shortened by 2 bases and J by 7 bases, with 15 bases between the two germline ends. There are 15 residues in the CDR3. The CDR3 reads CASSQTGGLRNEQFF. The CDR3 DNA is TGTGCCAGCAGCCAAACCGGGGGGCTCCGGAATGAGCAGTTCTTC.

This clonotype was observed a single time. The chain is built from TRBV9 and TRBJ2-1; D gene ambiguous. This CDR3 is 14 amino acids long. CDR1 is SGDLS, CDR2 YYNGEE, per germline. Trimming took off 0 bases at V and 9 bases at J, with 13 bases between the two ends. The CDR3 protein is CASSVANTPTEQFF. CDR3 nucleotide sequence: TGTGCCAGCAGCGTAGCTAACACTCCCACTGAGCAGTTCTTC.

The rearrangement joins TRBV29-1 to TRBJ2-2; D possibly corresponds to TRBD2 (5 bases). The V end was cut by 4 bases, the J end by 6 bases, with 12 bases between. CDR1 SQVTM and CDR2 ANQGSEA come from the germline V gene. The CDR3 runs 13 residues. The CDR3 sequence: CSVVATRAGELFF. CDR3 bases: TGCAGCGTTGTAGCGACCAGAGCCGGGGAGCTGTTTTTT.

The CDR3 protein is CAWSPRGVEKLFF. CDR3 bases: TGTGCCTGGAGTCCCCGAGGGGTGGAAAAACTGTTTTTT. The chain is built from TRBV30 and TRBJ1-4; D is possibly TRBD1 (5 bases). The CDR3 length is 13 residues. The V gene's germline CDR1 is GTSNPN and CDR2 SVGIG (reference sequence). Between the trimmed V and J ends, which lost 2 bases and 8 bases, there was a span of 12 bases.

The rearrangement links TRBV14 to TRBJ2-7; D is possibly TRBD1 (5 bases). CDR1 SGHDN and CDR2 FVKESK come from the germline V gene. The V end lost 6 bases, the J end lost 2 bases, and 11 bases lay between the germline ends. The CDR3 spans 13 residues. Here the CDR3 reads CASSPTVTYEQYF. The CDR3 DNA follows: TGTGCCAGCAGTCCGACAGTCACCTACGAGCAGTACTTC.

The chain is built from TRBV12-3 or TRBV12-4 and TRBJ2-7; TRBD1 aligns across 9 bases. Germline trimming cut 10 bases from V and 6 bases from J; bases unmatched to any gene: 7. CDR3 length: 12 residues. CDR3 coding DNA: TGTGCCACCACAGGGGGCCTGGGCGAGCAGTACTTC. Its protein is CATTGGLGEQYF.

The CDR3 is CASSRTGITEAFF. CDR3 nucleotide sequence: TGTGCCAGCAGTAGGACAGGGATTACTGAAGCTTTCTTT. The chain couples TRBV6-5 to TRBJ1-1; 8 bases match TRBD1. The CDR3 runs 13 residues. Germline CDR1 MNHEY, CDR2 SVGAGI. V lost 5 bases to trimming and J lost 5 bases; unmatched junction nucleotides: 4.

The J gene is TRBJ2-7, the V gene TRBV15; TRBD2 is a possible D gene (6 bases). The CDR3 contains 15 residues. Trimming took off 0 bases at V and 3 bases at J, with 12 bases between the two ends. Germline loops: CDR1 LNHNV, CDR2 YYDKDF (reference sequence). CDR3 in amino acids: CATSRDTARGYEQYF. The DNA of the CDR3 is TGTGCCACCAGCAGAGATACAGCGCGGGGCTACGAGCAGTACTTC.

The CDR3 nucleotides read TGTGCCAGCAGCGGACAGTTGGAAGATACGCAGTATTTT. It specifies CASSGQLEDTQYF. This chain links TRBV5-6 with TRBJ2-3; D is perhaps TRBD1 (6 bases). The germline CDR1 and CDR2 sequences are SGHDT and YYEEEE. This CDR3 spans 13 amino acids. Trimming removed 4 bases at V and 5 bases at J, with 11 bases between.

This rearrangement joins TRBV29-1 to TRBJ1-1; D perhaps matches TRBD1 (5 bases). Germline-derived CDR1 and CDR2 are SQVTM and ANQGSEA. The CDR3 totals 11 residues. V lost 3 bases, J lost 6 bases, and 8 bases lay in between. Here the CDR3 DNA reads TGCAGCGTTGACAGGGTACCTGAAGCTTTCTTT. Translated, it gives CSVDRVPEAFF. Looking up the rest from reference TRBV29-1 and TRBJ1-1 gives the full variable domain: SAVISQKPSRDICQRGTSLTIQCQVDSQVTMMFWYRQQPGQSLTLIATANQGSEATYESGFVIDKFPISRPNLTFSTLTVSNMSPEDSSIYLCSVDRVPEAFFGQGTRLTVV.

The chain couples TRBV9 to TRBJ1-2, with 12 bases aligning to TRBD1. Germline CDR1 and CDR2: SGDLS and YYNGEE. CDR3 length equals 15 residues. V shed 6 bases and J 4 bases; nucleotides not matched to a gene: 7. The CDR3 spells CASTPWGQGAYGYTF. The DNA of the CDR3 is TGTGCCAGCACCCCCTGGGGACAGGGGGCCTATGGCTACACCTTC. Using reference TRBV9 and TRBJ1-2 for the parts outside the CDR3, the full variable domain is DSGVTQTPKHLITATGQRVTLRCSPRSGDLSVYWYQQSLDQGLQFLIQYYNGEERAKGNILERFSAQQFPDLHSELNLSSLELGDSALYFCASTPWGQGAYGYTFGSGTRLTVV.